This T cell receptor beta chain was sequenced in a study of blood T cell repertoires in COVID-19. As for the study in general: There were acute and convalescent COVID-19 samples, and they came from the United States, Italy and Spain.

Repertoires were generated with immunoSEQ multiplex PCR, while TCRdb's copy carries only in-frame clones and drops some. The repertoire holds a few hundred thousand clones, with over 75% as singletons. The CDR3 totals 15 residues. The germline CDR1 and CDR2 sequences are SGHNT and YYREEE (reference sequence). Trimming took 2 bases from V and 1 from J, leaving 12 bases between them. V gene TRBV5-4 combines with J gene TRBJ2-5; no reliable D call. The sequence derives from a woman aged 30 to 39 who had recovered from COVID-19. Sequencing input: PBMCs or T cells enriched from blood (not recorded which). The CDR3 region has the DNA TGTGCCAGCAGCTTCGAAACCCTAGTCCAAGAGACCCAGTACTTC. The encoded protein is CASSFETLVQETQYF. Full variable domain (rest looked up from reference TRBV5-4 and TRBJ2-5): ETGVTQSPTHLIKTRGQQVTLRCSSQSGHNTVSWYQQALGQGPQFIFQYYREEENGRGNFPPRFSGLQFPNYSSELNVNALELDDSALYLCASSFETLVQETQYFGPGTRLLVL.